A selection of T cell receptor beta chains follows, all from one sample in a study of graft-versus-host responses after intestinal transplantation. Their specific antigens are unknown. Only in-frame clones appear in the TCRdb table, and some are missing; sequencing was by immunoSEQ multiplex PCR. The table has about 130,000 clones, about nine tenths seen once. The sequencing used unstimulated CD4+ T cells sorted from spleen or lymph node cells, collected before intestinal transplant. The receptor set was obtained from a human donor who received an intestinal transplant. CDR3s include the opening cysteine and the closing phenylalanine or tryptophan. D genes are given only for firm matches. Clone size is not always given. Where it is, it says once, few, many or a class for expanded clones.

V	J	size	length	D	DNA	CDR3
TRBV18	TRBJ1-5	-	14	-	TGTGCCAGCTCACCAGAGCGGGTCAATCAGCCCCAGCATTTT	CASSPERVNQPQHF
TRBV27	TRBJ2-7	once	17	TRBD1	TGTGCCAGCACCCCTTGGGACAGGGTTGTTTCTGGCTACGAGCAGTACTTC	CASTPWDRVVSGYEQYF
TRBV7-7	TRBJ2-3	-	13	-	TGTGCCAGCAGCTCGCCGGGGGCAGATACGCAGTATTTT	CASSSPGADTQYF
TRBV7-2	TRBJ1-1	-	14	-	TGTGCCAGCAGCTTGGCGGGCTTGAACACTGAAGCTTTCTTT	CASSLAGLNTEAFF
TRBV30	TRBJ2-7	-	16	TRBD1	TGTGCCTGGAGCGTACTTTCCGGGACAGGGGGCTACGAGCAGTACTTC	CAWSVLSGTGGYEQYF
TRBV7-9	TRBJ1-1	-	14	-	TGTGCCAGCAGCGGGACCCCTGAGGGCACTGAAGCTTTCTTT	CASSGTPEGTEAFF
TRBV4-3	TRBJ1-3	-	13	-	TGCGCCAGCAGCCAAGACACTGGAAACACCATATATTTT	CASSQDTGNTIYF
TRBV6-5	TRBJ2-1	-	16	TRBD2	TGTGCCAGCAGTTACCACCTAGCGGGAGGGTCCAATGAGCAGTTCTTC	CASSYHLAGGSNEQFF
TRBV6-6	TRBJ2-5	-	16	TRBD2	TGTGCCAGCAGTCTAAGGGCAGCGGGAGTAGGAGAGACCCAGTACTTC	CASSLRAAGVGETQYF
TRBV5-4	TRBJ1-5	-	15	-	TGTGCCAGCAGCTTGTCAGGTGAGCGGGATCAGCCCCAGCATTTT	CASSLSGERDQPQHF
TRBV6-5	TRBJ2-7	-	15	-	TGTGCCAGCAGTCGTCGGTACCCAGGGAACTACGAGCAGTACTTC	CASSRRYPGNYEQYF
TRBV7-8	TRBJ2-7	-	14	TRBD2	TGTGCCAGCAGCTTACTTAGCGGGAGGACCGAGCAGTACTTC	CASSLLSGRTEQYF
TRBV7-8	TRBJ1-3	-	16	-	TGTGCCAGCAGCTTAGAGGTTAGACGATCTGGAAACACCATATATTTT	CASSLEVRRSGNTIYF
TRBV5-6	TRBJ2-1	-	14	-	TGTGCCAGCAGCTTGTATGACTATAGGAATGAGCAGTTCTTC	CASSLYDYRNEQFF
TRBV18	TRBJ2-2	-	15	TRBD1	TGTGCCAGCTCACCAAGGACAGGATACACCGGGGAGCTGTTTTTT	CASSPRTGYTGELFF
TRBV28	TRBJ2-3	-	15	TRBD1	TGTGCCAGCAACCTTTTCAGGGGGAGCACAGATACGCAGTATTTT	CASNLFRGSTDTQYF